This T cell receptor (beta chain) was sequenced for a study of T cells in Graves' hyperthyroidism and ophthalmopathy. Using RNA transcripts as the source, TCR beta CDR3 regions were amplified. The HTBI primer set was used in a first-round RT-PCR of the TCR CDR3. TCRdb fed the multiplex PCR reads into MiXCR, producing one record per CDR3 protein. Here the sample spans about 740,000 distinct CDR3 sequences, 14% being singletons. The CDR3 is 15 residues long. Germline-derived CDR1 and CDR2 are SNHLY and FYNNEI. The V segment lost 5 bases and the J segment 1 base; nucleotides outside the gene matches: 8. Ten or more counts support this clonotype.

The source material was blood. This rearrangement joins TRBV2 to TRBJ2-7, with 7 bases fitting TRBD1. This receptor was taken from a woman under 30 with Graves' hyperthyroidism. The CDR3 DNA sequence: TGTGCCAGCAGTTACGGGACAGTTCTATCCTACGAGCAGTACTTC. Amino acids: CASSYGTVLSYEQYF.